This T cell receptor (beta chain) was found in a study of blood T cell repertoires in COVID-19. Profiling relied on immunoSEQ multiplex PCR, and the TCRdb table lists in-frame clones only, not all of them. This sample has about 200,000 clones, with 81% found just once. Trimming took 0 bases from V and 4 from J, leaving 16 bases between them. CDR1 MNHNS and CDR2 SASEGT come from the germline V gene. The CDR3 has 17 residues. This clone was detected only once. V gene TRBV6-1 combines with J gene TRBJ1-3; D remains unclear. The receptor was derived from a woman older than 75 with acute or convalescent COVID-19. Sequenced sample: peripheral blood. The CDR3: CASSEARRWGPGNTIYF. CDR3 coding DNA: TGTGCCAGCAGTGAAGCGCGGAGGTGGGGTCCCGGAAACACCATATATTTT.